Listed below are T cell receptor beta chains from one sample, sequenced in a study of cytomegalovirus exposure and HLA in healthy donors. TCRdb keeps only in-frame clones here, not all; method: immunoSEQ multiplex PCR. The table records more than 150,000 clones, 76% of them present only once. The specimen was PBMCs. These receptors came from a man aged 18 to 30 in good health and CMV-seronegative. Both conserved end residues are part of each CDR3. Fields, in order: J gene, D gene, V gene, clone size, CDR3 length, CDR3 protein, CDR3 DNA. The D gene is left open where the match is weak. Clone size is shown for a subset of rows, as once, few, many or a class of expanded clone.

>TRBJ2-1|NA|TRBV2|few|14
CASDGAGLGDEQFF
TGTGCCAGCGATGGAGCGGGCTTAGGGGATGAGCAGTTCTTC
>TRBJ1-4|NA|TRBV6-5|NA|15
CASSLRTAGIEKLFF
TGTGCCAGCAGTCTTCGGACAGCAGGGATCGAAAAACTGTTTTTT
>TRBJ1-2|TRBD1|TRBV6-5|NA|15
CASSASGTDNYGYPF
TGTGCCAGCAGTGCCTCCGGGACAGATAACTATGGCTACCCCTTC
>TRBJ1-2|TRBD1|TRBV29-1|once|13
CSATDRGGYGYTF
TGCAGCGCCACCGACAGGGGCGGGTATGGCTACACCTTC
>TRBJ2-5|NA|TRBV12-2|NA|15
CASRLGENVQEAQYF
TGTGCAAGTCGCTTAGGGGAAAATGTCCAGGAGGCCCAGTACTTC
>TRBJ2-1|NA|TRBV10-1|few|13
CATSTPSNNEQFF
TGCGCCACCTCAACCCCTAGCAACAATGAGCAGTTCTTC
>TRBJ2-7|NA|TRBV7-9|NA|15
CASSLLGQGSDEQYF
TGTGCCAGCAGCTTATTGGGTCAGGGCTCGGACGAGCAGTACTTC
>TRBJ2-3|NA|TRBV5-1|NA|15
CASSLRTASTDTQYF
TGCGCCAGCAGCTTACGGACAGCTAGCACAGATACGCAGTATTTT
>TRBJ1-5|NA|TRBV4-1|NA|16
CASSQGGGYSNQPQHF
TGCGCCAGCAGCCAGGGAGGGGGATATAGCAATCAGCCCCAGCATTTT
>TRBJ2-2|NA|TRBV19|NA|14
CASSTNRAGGELFF
TGTGCCAGTAGTACGAATAGGGCGGGCGGGGAGCTGTTTTTT
>TRBJ1-3|NA|TRBV19|NA|14
CASTDWGAGNTIYF
TGTGCCAGTACCGATTGGGGCGCTGGAAACACCATATATTTT
>TRBJ2-7|TRBD2|TRBV7-2|NA|16
CASSLDLAGVGAEQYF
TGTGCCAGCAGCTTAGATTTAGCGGGAGTCGGGGCCGAGCAGTACTTC
>TRBJ1-1|TRBD1|TRBV28|NA|18
CASSLGGQGTQMNTEAFF
TGTGCCAGCAGTTTAGGGGGACAGGGGACACAGATGAACACTGAAGCTTTCTTT
>TRBJ2-7|NA|TRBV5-8|NA|14
CASSPYRVPYEQYF
TGTGCCAGCAGCCCCTACAGGGTACCCTACGAGCAGTACTTC
>TRBJ2-3|TRBD2|TRBV4-2|NA|16
CASSRQTSGGTDTQYF
TGTGCCAGCAGCCGCCAGACTAGCGGCGGCACAGATACGCAGTATTTT
>TRBJ2-2|TRBD1|TRBV13|NA|15
CASSFGQGRTGELFF
TGTGCCAGCAGCTTTGGACAGGGGCGCACCGGGGAGCTGTTTTTT
>TRBJ2-3|TRBD1|TRBV5-1|NA|15
CASSKGQGVLDTQYF
TGCGCCAGCAGCAAGGGACAGGGAGTTTTAGATACGCAGTATTTT
>TRBJ2-4|NA|TRBV10-1|NA|13
CASSPGFLDIQYF
TGCGCCAGCAGTCCGGGGTTTTTAGACATTCAGTACTTC
>TRBJ2-2|TRBD2|TRBV5-6|NA|15
CASSRGGLDTGELFF
TGTGCCAGCAGCCGGGGGGGCCTGGACACCGGGGAGCTGTTTTTT
>TRBJ2-3|NA|TRBV30|NA|14
CAFRVRGEVDTQYF
TGTGCCTTCCGAGTCAGGGGGGAGGTAGATACGCAGTATTTT
>TRBJ2-7|TRBD1|TRBV29-1|NA|12
CSVQQGAYEQYF
TGCAGCGTCCAACAGGGGGCCTACGAGCAGTACTTC
>TRBJ1-1|NA|TRBV5-4|NA|14
CASSLDSSRTEAFF
TGTGCCAGCAGCTTGGATAGTTCGAGAACTGAAGCTTTCTTT
>TRBJ2-7|NA|TRBV5-6|NA|14
CASSLGSLSYEQYF
TGTGCCAGCAGCTTGGGATCCCTAAGCTACGAGCAGTACTTC
>TRBJ1-1|NA|TRBV11-1|NA|11
CASSLGGEAFF
TGTGCCAGCAGCTTGGGCGGGGAAGCTTTCTTT
>TRBJ2-7|TRBD1|TRBV19|NA|13
CASTTRQGNEQYF
TGTGCCAGTACCACCAGACAGGGCAACGAGCAGTACTTC